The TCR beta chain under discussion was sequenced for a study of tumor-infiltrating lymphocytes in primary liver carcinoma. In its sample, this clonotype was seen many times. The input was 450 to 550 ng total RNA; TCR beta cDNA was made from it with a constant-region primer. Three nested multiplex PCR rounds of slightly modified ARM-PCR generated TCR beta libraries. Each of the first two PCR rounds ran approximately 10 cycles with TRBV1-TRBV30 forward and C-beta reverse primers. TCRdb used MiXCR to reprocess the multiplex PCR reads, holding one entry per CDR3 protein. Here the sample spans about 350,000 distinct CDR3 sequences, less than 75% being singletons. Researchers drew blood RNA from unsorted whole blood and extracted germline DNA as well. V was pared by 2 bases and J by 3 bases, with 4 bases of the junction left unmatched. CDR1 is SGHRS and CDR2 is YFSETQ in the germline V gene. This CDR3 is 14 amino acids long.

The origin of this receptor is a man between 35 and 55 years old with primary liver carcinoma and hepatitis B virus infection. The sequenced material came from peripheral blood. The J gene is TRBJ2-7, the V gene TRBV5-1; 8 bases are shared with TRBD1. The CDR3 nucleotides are TGCGCCAGCAGCTTTGGACAGGGTAACTACGAGCAGTACTTC. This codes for CASSFGQGNYEQYF.